Below, 32 T cell receptor beta chains from the same sample are listed, as sequenced in a study of resident and recirculating memory T cells in vitiligo. Only in-frame clones appear in the TCRdb table, and some are missing; sequencing was by immunoSEQ multiplex PCR. Among roughly 76,000 clones listed, roughly 90% were seen once. Sequenced sample: blood. The origin of the receptors is a male donor with vitiligo.

The rearrangement joins TRBV21-1 to TRBJ1-5; the table gives TRBD1 as D, unverified against the DNA. TRBV21-1 is flagged as a pseudogene. The CDR3 contains 14 residues. The DNA of the CDR3 is TGTGCCAGCAGCAAAGACAGGGGGAAGGAGCCCCAGCATTTT. Protein product: CASSKDRGKEPQHF.

The chain recombines TRBV7-3 with TRBJ2-7; D may be TRBD1 (5 bases). Deletions cut 5 bases from V and 2 bases from J, with 16 bases between. Germline V gene lookup returns CDR1 SGHTA and CDR2 FQGTGA. The CDR3 loop spans 15 amino acids. This CDR3 is CASSQGPLPAYEQYF. For the CDR3, the DNA is TGTGCCAGCAGCCAGGGTCCCCTACCAGCCTACGAGCAGTACTTC. Using reference TRBV7-3 and TRBJ2-7 for the parts outside the CDR3, the full variable domain is GAGVSQTPSNKVTEKGKYVELRCDPISGHTALYWYRQSLGQGPEFLIYFQGTGAADDSGLPNDRFFAVRPEGSVSTLKIQRTERGDSAVYLCASSQGPLPAYEQYFGPGTRLTVT.

The chain has TRBV5-6 and TRBJ1-5; D ambiguous. Germline loops: CDR1 SGHDT, CDR2 YYEEEE. The V end was cut by 3 bases, the J end by 6 bases, with 7 bases between. This CDR3 is built from 12 residues. CDR3 bases: TGTGCCAGCAGCTCGGAGTTTCAGCCCCAGCATTTT. Its protein is CASSSEFQPQHF. The full variable domain, rest sourced from reference TRBV5-6 and TRBJ1-5, is DAGVTQSPTHLIKTRGQQVTLRCSPKSGHDTVSWYQQALGQGPQFIFQYYEEEERQRGNFPDRFSGHQFPNYSSELNVNALLLGDSALYLCASSSEFQPQHFGDGTRLSIL.

The chain has TRBV6-5 and TRBJ1-1; D not certain. The germline V and J ends were trimmed by 6 bases and 4 bases, with 12 bases remaining between them. Germline CDR1 and CDR2: MNHEY and SVGAGI. The CDR3 consists of 13 residues. This CDR3 is CASRAFRGTEAFF. The CDR3 DNA follows: TGTGCCAGCAGGGCCTTCCGGGGCACTGAAGCTTTCTTT.

CDR3 protein: CASSQGGTEAFF. The CDR3 region has the DNA TGTGCCAGCAGTCAGGGTGGCACTGAAGCTTTCTTT. This chain connects TRBV11-2 to TRBJ1-1, with a possible D match to TRBD1 (5 bases). Looked up from germline, CDR1 is SGHAT and CDR2 is FQNNGV. The CDR3 has 12 residues. Trimming cost V 6 bases and J 4 bases, with 9 bases left between them. Using reference TRBV11-2 and TRBJ1-1 for the parts outside the CDR3, the full variable domain is EAGVAQSPRYKIIEKRQSVAFWCNPISGHATLYWYQQILGQGPKLLIQFQNNGVVDDSQLPKDRFSAERLKGVDSTLKIQPAKLEDSAVYLCASSQGGTEAFFGQGTRLTVV.

The J gene is TRBJ1-4, the V gene TRBV4-1; a weak D match, TRBD1 (6 bases). The V gene's germline CDR1 is MGHRA and CDR2 YSYEKL. The CDR3 extends over 13 amino acids. Deletions cut 5 bases from V and 4 bases from J, with 8 bases between. For the CDR3, the DNA is TGCGCCAGCAGCGAGGGACATAATGAAAAACTGTTTTTT. Protein: CASSEGHNEKLFF.

V and J are TRBV7-6 and TRBJ2-3, with 13 bases identical to TRBD2. V gave up 5 bases and J gave up 2 bases; unmatched junction bases: 4. Germline V gives CDR1 SGHVS, CDR2 FNYEAQ. There are 16 residues in the CDR3. The CDR3: CASSPTSGGTTDTQYF. In DNA, the CDR3 is TGTGCCAGCAGCCCGACTAGCGGGGGGACCACAGATACGCAGTATTTT.

The chain is built from TRBV4-1 and TRBJ1-5; 7 bases line up with TRBD1. With V trimmed by 2 bases and J by 3 bases, 4 bases remained unmatched. Germline V gene lookup returns CDR1 MGHRA and CDR2 YSYEKL. The CDR3 totals 15 residues. DNA of the CDR3: TGCGCCAGCAGCCAAAGCACAGGGGACAATCAGCCCCAGCATTTT. It codes for CASSQSTGDNQPQHF.

The CDR3 DNA is TGCAGCGCCTCCCAGGTCAGGGGTGAAAAACTGTTTTTT. Encoded protein: CSASQVRGEKLFF. The V call is TRBV29-1, the J call TRBJ1-4, with D perhaps TRBD1 (6 bases). Germline lookup yields CDR1 SQVTM and CDR2 ANQGSEA. V lost 7 bases and J 7 bases, leaving 16 bases between the germline ends. The CDR3 spans 13 residues. Filled out from reference TRBV29-1 and TRBJ1-4, the complete variable domain reads SAVISQKPSRDICQRGTSLTIQCQVDSQVTMMFWYRQQPGQSLTLIATANQGSEATYESGFVIDKFPISRPNLTFSTLTVSNMSPEDSSIYLCSASQVRGEKLFFGSGTQLSVL.

This chain joins TRBV10-2 and TRBJ2-5; 11 bases agree with TRBD2. CDR3 length equals 18 residues. The germline CDR1 and CDR2 sequences are WSHSY and SAAADI. With V trimmed by 0 bases and J by 3 bases, 9 bases remained unmatched. In nucleotides, the CDR3 is TGCGCCAGCAGTGAGTCATTAGCGGGGGGGCCCGCTAAAGAGACCCAGTACTTC. Its translation is CASSESLAGGPAKETQYF.

This sequence joins TRBV4-1 and TRBJ1-2; D is undetermined. Germline V gene sequence: CDR1 MGHRA, CDR2 YSYEKL. The CDR3 has 16 amino acids. V lost 1 base, J lost 4 bases, and 16 bases lay in between. CDR3 DNA sequence: TGCGCCAGCAGCCAAGGCGGGGAGGGTGCTACCTATGGCTACACCTTC. This codes for CASSQGGEGATYGYTF.

CDR3 sequence (DNA): TGTGCCAGCACCACAGGACAGCCATCGTATGGCTACACCTTC. Its translation: CASTTGQPSYGYTF. The rearrangement links TRBV6-6 to TRBJ1-2, with D possibly matching TRBD1 (6 bases). Germline CDR1 is MNHNY and CDR2 is SVGAGI (reference sequence). V was trimmed by 7 bases and J by 5 bases, leaving 17 bases between them. There are 14 residues in the CDR3.

The chain joins TRBV13 to TRBJ1-3; D is possibly TRBD1 (6 bases). The CDR3 runs 16 residues. The germline gives CDR1 PRHDT, CDR2 FYEKMQ (reference sequence). Trimming removed 4 bases from V and 7 bases from J, with 20 bases in between. CDR3 sequence: CASSYTLDSERNTIYF. The CDR3 nucleotides read TGTGCCAGCAGCTATACCTTGGACAGCGAACGGAACACCATATATTTT.

The chain employs TRBV19 and TRBJ2-5, with D possibly TRBD2 on 5 matching bases. V gave up 1 base and J gave up 5 bases, with 5 bases separating them. The CDR3 consists of 12 residues. Germline V lookup: CDR1 LNHDA, CDR2 SQIVND (reference sequence). CDR3 loop: CASSIGGETQYF. CDR3 bases: TGTGCCAGTAGTATAGGAGGGGAGACCCAGTACTTC. Full variable domain (rest looked up from reference TRBV19 and TRBJ2-5): DGGITQSPKYLFRKEGQNVTLSCEQNLNHDAMYWYRQDPGQGLRLIYYSQIVNDFQKGDIAEGYSVSREKKESFPLTVTSAQKNPTAFYLCASSIGGETQYFGPGTRLLVL.

CDR3 coding DNA: TGTGCCAGCAAGCAGGGATTAGCCAAAAACATTCAGTACTTC. Encoded protein: CASKQGLAKNIQYF. The chain links TRBV6-5 to TRBJ2-4; D perhaps matches TRBD1 (5 bases). Germline V CDR1 and CDR2: MNHEY, SVGAGI. The CDR3 covers 14 residues. Trimming left V 7 bases short and J 0 bases short, with 10 bases between.

The CDR3 here is CASSLAASGRAHEQYF. DNA of the CDR3: TGCGCCAGCAGCTTGGCCGCCTCGGGGAGGGCCCACGAGCAGTACTTC. The rearrangement uses TRBV5-1 and TRBJ2-7; TRBD2 agrees at 7 bases. CDR3 length equals 16 residues. V was pared by 0 bases and J by 5 bases, with 11 bases of the junction left unmatched. CDR1 SGHRS and CDR2 YFSETQ come from the germline V gene.

The V gene is TRBV28, the J gene TRBJ1-5; 8 bases are shared with TRBD1. Germline lookup yields CDR1 MDHEN and CDR2 SYDVKM. This CDR3 region has 15 residues. With V trimmed by 2 bases and J by 2 bases, 2 bases remained unmatched. CDR3 sequence: CASSLPGQGNQPQHF. DNA of the CDR3: TGTGCCAGCAGTTTACCGGGACAGGGCAATCAGCCCCAGCATTTT.

The J gene is TRBJ2-5, the V gene TRBV5-4, with unresolved D. The CDR3 contains 13 residues. The germline V gene encodes CDR1 SGHNT and CDR2 YYREEE (reference sequence). Trimming shortened V by 0 bases and J by 0 bases, and 3 bases separated the two germline ends. The CDR3 loop reads CASSLANQETQYF. In DNA form, the CDR3 reads TGTGCCAGCAGCTTGGCAAACCAAGAGACCCAGTACTTC.

CDR3 nucleotides: TGTGCCAGCAGTAGGGGGCACAACACTGAAGCTTTCTTT. Protein sequence: CASSRGHNTEAFF. The chain employs TRBV6-1 and TRBJ1-1; 7 bases map to TRBD1. Per germline, CDR1 MNHNS and CDR2 SASEGT. The CDR3 extends over 13 amino acids. Trimming removed 5 bases from V and 2 bases from J; junction bases left unmatched: 2.

This clone occurred a few times. This chain uses TRBV5-1 with TRBJ2-5; 10 bases match TRBD1. Germline CDR1 and CDR2: SGHRS and YFSETQ. Trimming removed 4 bases from V and 5 bases from J; junction bases left unmatched: 11. The CDR3 covers 16 residues. This CDR3 reads CASSRNGQGEGETQYF. DNA of the CDR3: TGCGCCAGCAGCCGAAACGGACAGGGGGAAGGGGAGACCCAGTACTTC.

The rearrangement joins TRBV6-1 to TRBJ2-2; D may be TRBD2 (6 bases). CDR1 MNHNS and CDR2 SASEGT come from the germline V gene. Trimming shortened V by 2 bases and J by 7 bases, and 11 bases separated the two germline ends. The CDR3 sequence is 14 residues long. CDR3 DNA sequence: TGTGCCAGCAGTGAATGGAGGGAAATCGGGGAGCTGTTTTTT. This translates into CASSEWREIGELFF.

This clone came up once. The chain recombines TRBV5-4 with TRBJ1-2; D is possibly TRBD1 (6 bases). This CDR3 spans 13 amino acids. From germline, CDR1 is SGHNT and CDR2 YYREEE (reference sequence). Trimming shortened V by 4 bases and J by 8 bases, and 15 bases separated the two germline ends. The CDR3 here is CASSQDSLGGYTF. The DNA of the CDR3 is TGTGCCAGCAGCCAGGACAGCCTTGGAGGCTACACCTTC.

The V gene is TRBV30, the J gene TRBJ2-1; 9 bases are shared with TRBD2. With V trimmed by 2 bases and J by 0 bases, 11 bases remained unmatched. CDR1 and CDR2 from the germline V gene are GTSNPN and SVGIG (reference sequence). The CDR3 has 18 amino acids. The CDR3 sequence: CAWSLLAGFPSSYNEQFF. CDR3 nucleotides: TGTGCCTGGAGTCTGCTAGCGGGGTTCCCAAGCTCCTACAATGAGCAGTTCTTC.

The J gene is TRBJ2-5, the V gene TRBV9; TRBD2 agrees at 8 bases. V lost 2 bases and J lost 4; bases outside the gene matches: 10. CDR3 size: 16 residues. Germline V CDR1 and CDR2: SGDLS, YYNGEE. Written as DNA, the CDR3 is TGTGCCAGCAGCGTCGGCAGTAGCGGGGTTGCAGAGACCCAGTACTTC. Protein sequence: CASSVGSSGVAETQYF.

The chain is built from TRBV4-3 and TRBJ2-3; D is possibly TRBD1 (5 bases). The V end was cut by 0 bases, the J end by 1 base, with 8 bases between. The CDR3 loop spans 15 amino acids. Germline values: CDR1 LGHNA, CDR2 YSLEER. The CDR3 protein is CASSQEGARTDTQYF. In DNA, the CDR3 is TGCGCCAGCAGCCAAGAAGGGGCCCGCACAGATACGCAGTATTTT.

This chain connects TRBV5-5 to TRBJ1-1, with D possibly being TRBD1 (6 bases). Looked up from germline, CDR1 is SGHKS and CDR2 is YYEKEE (reference sequence). The ends were cut back, 6 bases at V and 4 bases at J, with 10 bases in the middle. This CDR3 has 12 amino acids. The CDR3 nucleotides are TGTGCCAGCACAACAGGGTCCACTGAAGCTTTCTTT. Translation gives CASTTGSTEAFF.

The V call is TRBV4-2, the J call TRBJ1-2; a possible D gene is TRBD1 (6 bases). Germline CDR1 reads LGHNA; CDR2 reads YNFKEQ. V was cut by 6 bases and J by 5 bases, with 22 bases left in between. CDR3 length: 16 residues. The CDR3 DNA follows: TGTGCCAGCAGTCCACTCGGACAGACGAGCAATTATGGCTACACCTTC. Its protein product is CASSPLGQTSNYGYTF.

The V and J genes are TRBV19 and TRBJ2-6; 7 nucleotides align to TRBD1. There are 23 residues in the CDR3. J gave up 0 bases and V 4 bases, and 24 bases lay outside the gene matches. From germline, CDR1 is LNHDA and CDR2 SQIVND (reference sequence). The CDR3 is CASSTYFPSGGDRSNSGANVLTF. The CDR3, as DNA: TGTGCCAGTAGTACTTATTTCCCAAGCGGTGGGGACAGATCTAACTCTGGGGCCAACGTCCTGACTTTC. The whole variable domain, remainder taken from reference TRBV19 and TRBJ2-6, is DGGITQSPKYLFRKEGQNVTLSCEQNLNHDAMYWYRQDPGQGLRLIYYSQIVNDFQKGDIAEGYSVSREKKESFPLTVTSAQKNPTAFYLCASSTYFPSGGDRSNSGANVLTFGAGSRLTVL.

This chain joins TRBV9 and TRBJ2-5; TRBD1 agrees at 9 bases. The better agreement between TRBJ2-7 and the DNA end casts doubt on the J call. Germline assignment: CDR1 SGDLS and CDR2 YYNGEE. This CDR3 is built from 16 residues. CDR3 bases: TGTGCCAGCAGCCCCTGGGACAGGGCATCAACCTACGAGCAGTACTTC. Translating gives CASSPWDRASTYEQYF.

The rearrangement uses TRBV5-1 and TRBJ2-5, with 13 bases matching TRBD2. Germline CDR1 reads SGHRS; CDR2 reads YFSETQ. J was trimmed by 2 bases and V by 2 bases; bases with no gene match: 3. This CDR3 region has 16 residues. CDR3 coding DNA: TGCGCCAGCAGCTTACTAGCGGGGGGGCCTCAAGAGACCCAGTACTTC. As protein: CASSLLAGGPQETQYF.

This clone has a handful of counts. V and J are TRBV30 and TRBJ1-1; no clear D gene. The ends were cut back, 0 bases at V and 6 bases at J, with 11 bases in the middle. The CDR3 is 13 amino acids. Germline assignment: CDR1 GTSNPN and CDR2 SVGIG (reference sequence). The CDR3 DNA is TGTGCCTGGAGTGTAACCAGTTTCGCTGAAGCTTTCTTT. This translates into CAWSVTSFAEAFF.

The genes are TRBV7-9 and TRBJ1-1; D perhaps matches TRBD1 (5 bases). This CDR3 region has 17 residues. The germline gives CDR1 SEHNR, CDR2 FQNEAQ (reference sequence). Trimming stripped 1 base from V and 2 bases from J, with 17 bases between. Here the CDR3 reads CASSLVLRRQGNTEAFF. The DNA for the CDR3 is TGTGCCAGCAGCTTAGTACTAAGGCGGCAGGGCAACACTGAAGCTTTCTTT.